This TCR beta chain was recovered during a study of T cell responses to AZD1222 COVID-19 vaccine. Profiling relied on immunoSEQ multiplex PCR, and the TCRdb table lists in-frame clones only, not all of them. This table has about 130,000 clones, about 87% appearing once. Broader study findings: Close to half of spike-specific TCRs reportedly recognize unmutated variant regions. Donors were largely white British and mainly female; clonal diversity was possibly underestimated. AZD1222 recipients seropositive at baseline numbered only 5 or 6. Spike-specific TCR breadth and depth went up after people got two AZD1222 doses.

On this clone: The antigen is not known.

The sequence was obtained from an adult in good health. Sequenced material: peripheral blood, taken on day 0 of AZD1222 vaccination.

CDR3 coding DNA: TGTGCCAGCAGCCAGACTAGCGGGGTAGATACGCAGTATTTT. This encodes CASSQTSGVDTQYF. This rearrangement joins TRBV7-9 to TRBJ2-3, with 11 bases that match TRBD2. The J segment lost 5 bases and the V segment lost 5 bases, leaving 3 bases of the junction unmatched. In germline, CDR1 is SEHNR, CDR2 FQNEAQ (reference sequence). The CDR3 totals 14 residues.